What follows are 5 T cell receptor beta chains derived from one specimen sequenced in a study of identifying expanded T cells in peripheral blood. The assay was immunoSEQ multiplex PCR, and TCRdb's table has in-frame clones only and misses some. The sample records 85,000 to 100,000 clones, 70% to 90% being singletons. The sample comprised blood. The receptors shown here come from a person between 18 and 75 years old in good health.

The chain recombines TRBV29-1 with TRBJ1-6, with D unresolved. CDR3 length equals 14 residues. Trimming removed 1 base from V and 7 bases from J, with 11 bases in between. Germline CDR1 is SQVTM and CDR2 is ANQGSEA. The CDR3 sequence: CSVEAGDRNSPLHF. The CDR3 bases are TGCAGCGTTGAAGCTGGGGATCGAAATTCACCCCTCCACTTT.

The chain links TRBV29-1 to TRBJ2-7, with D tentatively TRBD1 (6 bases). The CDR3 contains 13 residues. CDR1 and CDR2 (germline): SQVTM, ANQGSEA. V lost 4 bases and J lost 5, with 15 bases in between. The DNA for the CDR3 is TGCAGCGTTGCTTTACAGGGTCTCAACGAGCAGTACTTC. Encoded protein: CSVALQGLNEQYF.

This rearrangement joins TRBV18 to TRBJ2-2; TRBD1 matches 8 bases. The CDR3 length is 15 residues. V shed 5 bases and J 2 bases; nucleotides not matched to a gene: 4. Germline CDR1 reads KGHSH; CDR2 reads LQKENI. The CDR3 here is CASSTGQANTGELFF. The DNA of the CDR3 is TGTGCCAGCTCAACGGGACAGGCTAACACCGGGGAGCTGTTTTTT. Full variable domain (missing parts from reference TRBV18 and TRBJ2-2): NAGVMQNPRHLVRRRGQEARLRCSPMKGHSHVYWYRQLPEEGLKFMVYLQKENIIDESGMPKERFSAEFPKEGPSILRIQQVVRGDSAAYFCASSTGQANTGELFFGEGSRLTVL.

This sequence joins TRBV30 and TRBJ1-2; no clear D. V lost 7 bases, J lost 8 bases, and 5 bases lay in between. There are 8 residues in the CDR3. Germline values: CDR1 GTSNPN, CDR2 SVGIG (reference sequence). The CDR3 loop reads CASYGYTF. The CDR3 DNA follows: TGTGCCTCCTACGGCTACACCTTC.

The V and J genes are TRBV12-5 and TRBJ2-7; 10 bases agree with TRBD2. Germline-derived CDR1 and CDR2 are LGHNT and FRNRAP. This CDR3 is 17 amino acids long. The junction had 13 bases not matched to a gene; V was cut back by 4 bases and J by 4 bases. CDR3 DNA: TGTGCTAGTGGTTGGTTCCTAGCGGGAGAGGGGAGGTACGAGCAGTACTTC. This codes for CASGWFLAGEGRYEQYF.